This T cell receptor beta chain was sequenced during a study of cytomegalovirus exposure and HLA in healthy donors (dated 2017 in TCRdb). For context, the study as a whole: An earlier analysis of several hundred of the donors reported about 300 Gb of sequence data and roughly 120 million unique TCR beta sequences obtained from some 200 million T cells. About 310 gigabases of sequencing data and approximately 85 million unique TCR sequences were included in an early release covering roughly 600 HLA-typed donors. The genetic ancestry cluster associated with self-reported Caucasian donors included about 81% of the approximately 410 genotyped donors. The study aimed to test whether signatures of past pathogen exposure could be identified by cataloging public T cell receptors. The T cell repertoires of roughly 660 subjects were profiled by immunosequencing and related to cytomegalovirus serostatus. Besides the first cohort of approximately 710 subjects, a separate validation cohort made up of some 110 different subjects was used. To predict cytomegalovirus infection status, the study combined high-throughput TCR immunosequencing, statistical association of individual TCRs with disease status, and machine learning. A later analysis re-examined previously published TCR beta repertoires from just over 650 donors and added high-resolution HLA genotyping to investigate patterns of TCR occurrence. Rather than drawing on any new phenotypic data, the later analysis identified candidate immune exposures from TCR beta sequences and the way those sequences occurred across donors. To decide whether each TCR beta V gene segment behaved as functional or pseudogenic, an earlier analysis of some 580 of the donors relied on high-throughput TCR beta sequencing. Donor age, sex, ethnicity and CMV serostatus were collected together with the repertoire data. Genome-wide SNP genotypes for about 60% of the 666 donors were used in a later genetic analysis, which treated that subset as a discovery cohort. All discovery cohort repertoires had been generated using a single sequencing platform. HLA typing included class I and class II loci at four-digit resolution. The number of typed donors differed by locus: about 620-630 for A, B, C, DRB1 and DQB1; some 500 for DQA1; about 600 for DPA1; and approximately 450 for DPB1. Roughly 5 DR-DQ haplotypes were treated as single units for association and clustering because of strong linkage in the cohort. Across some 400 genotyped donors of the cohort, an average of 235,054 unique TCR beta nucleotide sequences per donor were sequenced, and approximately 17% of those sequences were non-productive.

The cohort comprised around 700 healthy bone marrow donors. All cohort members were sampled while nominally healthy, although unrecorded immune exposures were likely present. The donor was CMV seronegative and belonged to the group of under 400 seronegative cohort members. A peripheral blood sample was collected from each donor, and TCR beta sequencing was performed on peripheral blood mononuclear cells. Genomic DNA was extracted from the blood cell samples with the Qiagen DNeasy Blood Extraction Kit. About this clone: The target of this receptor is not known. Per-base quality was not reported, and no clone a single base away is much larger than it.

The study at large found these results: The only immune exposure information available for the cohort was CMV serostatus. Several of the top co-occurrence clusters appeared to be linked to parvovirus B19, influenza, CMV and Epstein-Barr virus, according to a later analysis. A further reported finding was that TCR beta sequences accurately predicted the HLA-A and HLA-B alleles for most subjects in the first cohort. A later analysis found that most CMV-associated TCR beta chains appeared HLA-restricted, with HLA associations seemingly driven largely by CMV exposure. According to a later analysis, TCR association rates differed among HLA loci, with DRB1 alleles showing the most associated TCRs and HLA-C alleles showing the fewest. A total of 150 to 200 TCR beta chains were listed by the study as associated with cytomegalovirus. A few of the identified cytomegalovirus-associated TCR beta chains were confirmed in vitro to be specific for cytomegalovirus antigens. A later analysis found that HLA-associated TCR beta chains were more clonally expanded and had lower generation probabilities than equally common non-associated chains. The sequencing pipeline was judged likely to have produced a cluster of highly shared sequence variants as a technical artifact. Only TCR beta chains were sequenced in this cohort, and the absence of alpha or paired-chain data limited detectable features. An earlier analysis of 450 to 750 of the donors showed that most TCR beta V segments appeared in productive rearrangements either about 90% or about 30% of the time, which broadly matched IMGT annotations. When HLA alleles, especially DR and DQ, strongly co-occurred, TCR associations were difficult to assign to individual alleles. An association between a missense DCLRE1C variant and V-gene and J-gene trimming of TCR beta chains was found in a later genetic analysis and replicated in an independent cohort. Across donors, most TCR sequences were observed very rarely, whereas some public TCRs were present in many individuals. According to the authors, the approach could potentially be generalized to other disease states and immunological phenotypes. Presence/absence analyses assumed roughly uniform sequencing depth across donors, an assumption that may not hold. Correlated functional status among segregating V segments might be attributable to linkage disequilibrium, but an unknown experimental factor could not be ruled out. The classifier was reported to diagnose cytomegalovirus status with high specificity and sensitivity in both the original and validation cohorts. Some IMGT-functional V segments, including TRBV6-2 and TRBV6-3, could not be told apart with the 87-base-pair reads, so those segments were excluded. Specific HLA alleles were associated with roughly 17,000 TCR beta sequences at a false discovery rate of 0.05 in a later analysis. The earlier analysis of fewer than 750 of the donors excluded 15 to 20 rarely observed V segments, including chromosome 9 orphons, because counts were too low. Compared with the 666-donor mean, donors in an Asian-associated ancestry cluster had fewer N-insertions in productive TCRs, according to a later genetic analysis. Because some donors lacked HLA typing at each locus, the association tests relied only on the typed subset.

Including the terminal cysteine and phenylalanine, the CDR3 comprises 15 residues. Only the CDR3 portion is preserved as DNA: 45 bases, with reading frame beginning at the first base. The germline V end is reduced by 6 bases and the J end by 0 bases; junction bases left unmatched: 3. The CDR1 and CDR2 encoded by the germline V gene are SNHLY and FYNNEI. Receptors were amplified or captured by the immunoSEQ multiplex PCR assay. A mixture of 60 forward primers for TCR Vbeta segments and 13 reverse primers for TCR Jbeta segments was used in the multiplex PCR. The CDR3 region of rearranged TCR beta genes was amplified from genomic DNA by a multiplex PCR assay. Amplified TCR beta libraries were sequenced as 87-base-pair reads on the Illumina HiSeq System. Per the authors' processing: A later analysis counted tens of millions of unique TCR beta chains across the roughly 700 repertoires, and around 12 million of these chains were shared by at least two donors. Raw reads were error-corrected and collapsed into unique sequences with a nearest-neighbor algorithm that merged closely related sequences to remove PCR and sequencing errors. To assign V, D and J gene segments, CDR3 sequences were aligned to IMGT reference sequences. For a sequence to be retained, a match of at least six nucleotides was required to both a V gene segment and a J gene segment. Rearrangements were called productive when the CDR3 lacked stop codons and stayed in frame with V and J; all others were non-productive. Following IMGT convention, CDR3 was defined as the stretch from the second conserved V-encoded cysteine up to the conserved J-encoded phenylalanine. In an earlier analysis of around 640 of the donors, sequences lacking an unambiguous match to a single V gene segment were excluded. An earlier analysis of under 750 of the donors called V segments functional above 56.7% productive rearrangements and segregating when the between-donor standard deviation exceeded 5%. A statistical classification framework was built to diagnose cytomegalovirus status from the catalog of TCR beta chain sequences. In a later analysis, TCR nucleotide sequences were compared against IMGT/GENE-DB human TR gene sequences so that V and J genes could be assigned. The TCRdist pipeline was used in a later analysis to assign CDR3 sequences and most-parsimonious VDJ recombination scenarios. In a later analysis, each TCR beta chain was defined by its CDR3 amino acid sequence together with its V-gene family, and reads lacking a unique V-gene family were excluded. To address suspected cross-contamination and a sequencing artifact, a later analysis removed approximately 600 highly shared, low-generation-probability nucleotide sequences. A later analysis calculated a clonal expansion index for each public chain from normalized within-repertoire ranks of inferred template counts. In a later analysis, generation probabilities were computed using a VDJ recombination model fitted to out-of-frame rearrangements, and the results were checked against IGoR. In a later analysis, hypergeometric tests were used to score TCR-TCR, TCR-HLA and TCR-CMV co-occurrence, with a repertoire-size bias correction applied to TCR pairs. In a later analysis, false discovery rates were estimated by permuting HLA or CMV assignments 20 times. A later analysis grouped co-occurring TCRs with DBSCAN, adding TCRdist sequence similarity when clustering within HLA-allele-positive subsets. Co-occurrence clustering excluded repertoires with fewer than 30,000 or more than 120,000 public chains, plus five with anomalous nucleotide sharing. The table comes from immuneACCESS by way of TCRdb, which keeps in-frame sequences with V and J called. Part of the clones is missing from these tables; in studies checked, under half for an unresolved V gene and the rest for unknown reasons. That table supplies the V and J calls and clone size; D and trimming were determined from the DNA. This sample gives about 160,000 clones in total; roughly four fifths of them show up just once. The top ten clonotypes cover approximately 2% of the sample.

This clonotype was obtained from a woman in her late teens or twenties in good health and CMV-seronegative. The sample was PBMCs. The sequence links TRBV2 to TRBJ2-1; TRBD2 matches 9 bases in the middle. CDR3 region: CASRLAGVSYNEQFF. The sequenced DNA: TGTGCCAGCAGACTAGCGGGTGTCTCCTACAATGAGCAGTTCTTC.